One and the same sample provided the 5 T cell receptor beta chains below, sequenced in a study of PD-1 blockade in classical Hodgkin lymphoma (dated by TCRdb to about 2020). Libraries were constructed by the immunoSEQ multiplex PCR assay. This is the immuneACCESS table as TCRdb keeps it, with only in-frame sequences that have V and J called. A part of the clones is gone; compared with another copy, unresolved V genes explain less than half, and the rest is unexplained. The sample contains about 22,000 clones, about three quarters of them found a single time. The leading ten clones occupy roughly 8% of the sample. In the paper's terms, the time point label means: cycle 2 day 1 (C2D1) of nivolumab. Every trial patient had relapsed following autologous stem cell transplantation, and prior brentuximab vedotin exposure was what differed among cohorts A, B and C. The material sequenced was peripheral blood mononuclear cells (PBMCs), taken before the second cycle of nivolumab. These receptors all come from a human donor with classical Hodgkin lymphoma.

The chain uses TRBV27 and TRBJ2-7; D gene uncertain. The CDR3 sequence is 12 residues long. The germline gives CDR1 MNHEY, CDR2 SMNVEV (reference sequence). Trimming took 1 base from V and 5 from J, leaving 6 bases between them. Here the CDR3 reads CASSLLGDEQYF. CDR3 nucleotide sequence: TGTGCCAGCAGTTTATTAGGCGACGAGCAGTACTTC.

The genes are TRBV30 and TRBJ2-2; D gene unclear. Germline V gene data show CDR1 as GTSNPN and CDR2 as SVGIG (reference sequence). The CDR3 covers 14 residues. The V end lost 0 bases, the J end lost 1 base, and 6 bases lay between the germline ends. The CDR3 DNA is TGTGCCTGGAGTGTAAGTTTGAACACCGGGGAGCTGTTTTTT. Residues: CAWSVSLNTGELFF. Drawing the rest from reference TRBV30 and TRBJ2-2, the complete variable domain is SQTIHQWPATLVQPVGSPLSLECTVEGTSNPNLYWYRQAAGRGLQLLFYSVGIGQISSEVPQNLSASRPQDRQFILSSKKLLLSDSGFYLCAWSVSLNTGELFFGEGSRLTVL.

The V call is TRBV18, the J call TRBJ1-1; TRBD1 matches 7 bases. The J segment lost 3 bases and the V segment lost 3 bases, leaving 1 base of the junction unmatched. Germline assignment: CDR1 KGHSH and CDR2 LQKENI. The CDR3 has 13 amino acids. The CDR3: CASSPDRDTEAFF. CDR3 bases: TGTGCCAGCTCACCTGACAGGGACACTGAAGCTTTCTTT.

This chain connects TRBV11-3 to TRBJ2-2; D is ambiguous. CDR3 length: 15 amino acids. Trimming shortened V by 1 base and J by 2 bases, and 8 bases separated the two germline ends. Germline CDR1 and CDR2: SGHNT and YENEEA. The chain's CDR3 is CASSLVMPNTGELFF. The CDR3 DNA reads as TGTGCCAGCAGCTTAGTAATGCCCAACACCGGGGAGCTGTTTTTT.

The rearrangement links TRBV6-1 to TRBJ1-2; TRBD1 is a possible D gene (6 bases). Deletions cut 7 bases from V and 5 bases from J, with 14 bases between. The CDR3 contains 13 residues. Germline V gene data show CDR1 as MNHNS and CDR2 as SASEGT. The CDR3 loop is CASNSGELYGYTF. CDR3 in DNA: TGTGCCAGCAATTCAGGGGAACTTTATGGCTACACCTTC.